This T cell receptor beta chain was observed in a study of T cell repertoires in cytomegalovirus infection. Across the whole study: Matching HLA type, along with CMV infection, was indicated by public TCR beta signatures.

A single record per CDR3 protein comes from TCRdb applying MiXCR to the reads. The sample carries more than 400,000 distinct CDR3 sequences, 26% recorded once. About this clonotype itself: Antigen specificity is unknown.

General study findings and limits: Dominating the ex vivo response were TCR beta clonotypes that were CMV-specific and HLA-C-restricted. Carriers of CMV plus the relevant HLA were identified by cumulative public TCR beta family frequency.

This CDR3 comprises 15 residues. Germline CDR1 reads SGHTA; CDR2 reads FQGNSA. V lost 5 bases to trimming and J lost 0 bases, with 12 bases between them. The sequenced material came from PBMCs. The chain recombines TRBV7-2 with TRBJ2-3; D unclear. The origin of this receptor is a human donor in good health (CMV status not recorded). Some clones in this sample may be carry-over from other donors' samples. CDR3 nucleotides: TGTGCCAGCAGCCTTATACCAAGGAGCACAGATACGCAGTATTTT. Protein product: CASSLIPRSTDTQYF.